A single sample gave rise to the 17 T cell receptor beta chains below, sequenced in a study of neurological immune-mediated disorders. MiXCR was run by TCRdb on the 5' RACE reads, yielding one entry per CDR3 protein. Of about 20,000 distinct CDR3 sequences in the sample, roughly 10% were seen once. The sample taken for sequencing was PBMCs. Receptors originate from a woman in her fifties or sixties with HTLV-1-associated myelopathy (HAM/TSP).

By frequency in the sample, this clonotype is medium-sized (0.01 to 0.1%). The chain joins TRBV29-1 to TRBJ2-1, with D unclear. Germline assignment: CDR1 SQVTM and CDR2 ANQGSEA. This CDR3 contains 14 residues. The V end lost 4 bases, the J end lost 0 bases, and 10 bases lay between the germline ends. The CDR3 protein is CSVVPRYSYNEQFF. Here the CDR3 DNA reads TGCAGCGTTGTTCCACGTTACTCCTACAATGAGCAGTTCTTC.

This clonotype is deemed medium-sized (0.01 to 0.1%). This chain links TRBV9 with TRBJ2-1; D is perhaps TRBD2 (5 bases). CDR1 is SGDLS and CDR2 is YYNGEE in the germline V gene. Trimming shortened V by 0 bases and J by 4 bases, and 11 bases separated the two germline ends. This CDR3 spans 15 amino acids. CDR3 sequence (DNA): TGTGCCAGCAGCGTAGGAGGGTTTGGTTACAATGAGCAGTTCTTC. It specifies CASSVGGFGYNEQFF.

The chain links TRBV6-1 to TRBJ2-3, with TRBD2 identical over 7 bases. The CDR3 totals 14 residues. Germline-derived CDR1 and CDR2 are MNHNS and SASEGT. Unmatched junction bases numbered 3, after V lost 4 bases and J lost 2 bases. The CDR3 spells CASSVAGVTDTQYF. As DNA, the CDR3 is TGTGCCAGCAGTGTTGCGGGGGTCACAGATACGCAGTATTTT.

This clonotype was detected ten times or more. The rearrangement links TRBV2 to TRBJ1-2; D is unclear. Per germline, CDR1 SNHLY and CDR2 FYNNEI. V lost 4 bases to trimming and J lost 4 bases, with 16 bases between them. The CDR3 length is 15 residues. The CDR3 loop reads CASSGKAATLYGYTF. CDR3 sequence (DNA): TGTGCCAGCAGTGGCAAGGCTGCCACCCTCTATGGCTACACCTTC.

This clonotype was picked up many times. The rearrangement links TRBV20-1 to TRBJ2-3; D is uncertain. V gave up 3 bases and J gave up 5 bases, with 12 bases separating them. The CDR3 contains 13 residues. Germline lookup yields CDR1 DFQATT and CDR2 SNEGSKA (reference sequence). The DNA of the CDR3 is TGCAGTGCTAGTATCCCATTACGAGATACGCAGTATTTT. Translating it yields CSASIPLRDTQYF.

This clonotype showed up just once. The chain recombines TRBV18 with TRBJ2-7, with 11 nucleotides matching TRBD2. Germline V CDR1 and CDR2: KGHSH, LQKENI. The CDR3 length is 14 residues. Germline trimming cut 3 bases from V and 5 bases from J; bases unmatched to any gene: 3. CDR3 DNA sequence: TGTGCCAGCTCACCTAGCGGGGGGGCTGACGAGCAGTACTTC. Translating gives CASSPSGGADEQYF.

This clonotype was detected ten times or more. The chain combines TRBV20-1 with TRBJ1-1; 9 nucleotides line up with TRBD1. The CDR3 spans 12 residues. In germline, CDR1 is DFQATT, CDR2 SNEGSKA (reference sequence). Trimming took 5 bases from V and 4 from J; bases not matched to a gene: 2. CDR3 amino acids: CSARDRATEAFF. CDR3 DNA: TGCAGTGCTCGGGACAGGGCCACTGAAGCTTTCTTT.

This clonotype was seen repeatedly, ten times or more. The chain uses TRBV7-9 and TRBJ1-1; perhaps TRBD1 as D (6 bases). With 5 bases removed from V and 10 bases from J, the gap between germline ends came to 11 bases. The CDR3 runs 11 residues. Looked up from germline, CDR1 is SEHNR and CDR2 is FQNEAQ (reference sequence). The CDR3 protein is CASSPGVGAFF. In nucleotides, the CDR3 is TGTGCCAGCAGCCCAGGGGTCGGAGCTTTCTTT.

Relative to its sample, this clonotype is medium-sized. The J gene is TRBJ1-1, the V gene TRBV12-3 or TRBV12-4; D may be TRBD1 (5 bases). Trimming stripped 6 bases from V and 6 bases from J, with 14 bases between. This CDR3 region has 13 residues. The CDR3 nucleotides read TGTGCCAGCAGCTCGACTACAGGATCTGAAGCTTTCTTT. Protein sequence: CASSSTTGSEAFF.

This clonotype was counted at least ten times. The V call is TRBV6-6, the J call TRBJ2-3; unclear D gene. From germline, CDR1 is MNHNY and CDR2 SVGAGI (reference sequence). The CDR3 loop spans 15 amino acids. Trimming stripped 0 bases from V and 1 base from J, with 8 bases between. The CDR3 DNA reads as TGTGCCAGCAGTTACTCGACTCCGCGCACAGATACGCAGTATTTT. It translates to CASSYSTPRTDTQYF.

This clonotype was found many times. This rearrangement joins TRBV29-1 to TRBJ2-3, with TRBD1 as a possible D gene (6 bases). V was clipped by 6 bases and J by 1 base, with 14 bases between them. Germline V lookup: CDR1 SQVTM, CDR2 ANQGSEA. This CDR3 spans 14 amino acids. CDR3 DNA: TGCAGCGTGGGAGACAGGCGCCGCACAGATACGCAGTATTTT. It is translated as CSVGDRRRTDTQYF.

This clonotype was observed at least ten times. The chain employs TRBV6-1 and TRBJ2-3; the D call may be TRBD1 or TRBD2 (5 bases each). This CDR3 region has 14 residues. The V end lost 1 base, the J end lost 2 bases, and 7 bases lay between the germline ends. The germline gives CDR1 MNHNS, CDR2 SASEGT. For the CDR3, the DNA is TGTGCCAGCAGTGAAGGGGACGCCACAGATACGCAGTATTTT. This codes for CASSEGDATDTQYF.

There are many counts of this clonotype. The rearrangement uses TRBV12-3 or TRBV12-4 and TRBJ1-2; D may be TRBD1 (6 bases). CDR3 length: 13 residues. Trimming took 6 bases from V and 2 from J, leaving 10 bases between them. The CDR3 loop is CASSATGNYGYTF. CDR3 DNA sequence: TGTGCCAGCAGCGCGACAGGAAACTATGGCTACACCTTC.

This clonotype was seen many times. The chain uses TRBV4-2 and TRBJ2-2; 9 bases line up with TRBD1. V was clipped by 4 bases and J by 0 bases; unmatched bases: 9. The CDR3 has 18 residues. The germline V gene encodes CDR1 LGHNA and CDR2 YNFKEQ. CDR3 protein: CASSLTWTGAPNTGELFF. The CDR3 bases are TGTGCCAGCAGCCTGACCTGGACAGGGGCCCCGAACACCGGGGAGCTGTTTTTT.

The rearrangement uses TRBV7-6 and TRBJ1-1; 8 bases fit TRBD1. The junction had 6 bases not matched to a gene; V was cut back by 5 bases and J by 7 bases. This CDR3 has 13 amino acids. Per germline, CDR1 SGHVS and CDR2 FNYEAQ. The CDR3 DNA sequence: TGTGCCAGCAGCGTTACACAGGGGGGTGAAGCTTTCTTT. It is translated as CASSVTQGGEAFF.

This clonotype has ten or more counts. The J gene is TRBJ1-1, the V gene TRBV6-4; tentative D call: TRBD1 (6 bases). Trimming took off 7 bases at V and 10 bases at J, with 13 bases between the two ends. Germline CDR1 and CDR2: MRHNA and SNTAGT. The length of the CDR3 is 11 residues. The DNA of the CDR3 is TGTGCCAGCATAAGCGGCAGGGGAGCTTTCTTT. Translated: CASISGRGAFF.

This clonotype is labeled medium-sized. This chain links TRBV5-1 with TRBJ1-2; 8 nucleotides line up with TRBD1. Germline CDR1 reads SGHRS; CDR2 reads YFSETQ. The V gene end was trimmed by 3 bases and the J gene end by 4 bases; junction bases not matched to a gene: 5. The CDR3 length is 14 residues. The CDR3 sequence is CASSWDRRSYGYTF. Here the CDR3 DNA reads TGCGCCAGCAGCTGGGACAGGCGGAGCTATGGCTACACCTTC.